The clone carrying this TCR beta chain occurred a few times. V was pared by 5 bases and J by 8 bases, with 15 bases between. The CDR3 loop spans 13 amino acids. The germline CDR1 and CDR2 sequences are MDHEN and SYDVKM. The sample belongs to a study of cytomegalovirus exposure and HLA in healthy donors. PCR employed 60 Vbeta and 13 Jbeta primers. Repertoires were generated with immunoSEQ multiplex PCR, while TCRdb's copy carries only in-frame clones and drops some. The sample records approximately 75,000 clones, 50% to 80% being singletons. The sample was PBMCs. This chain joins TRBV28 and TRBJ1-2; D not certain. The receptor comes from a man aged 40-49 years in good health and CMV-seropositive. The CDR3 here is CASSPVRARGYTF. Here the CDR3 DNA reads TGTGCCAGCAGTCCTGTCCGCGCGCGCGGCTACACCTTC.